This TCR beta chain was found in a study of T cell responses to AZD1222 COVID-19 vaccine. Background on the study: Investigators merged groups given second doses at roughly 4 or roughly 12 weeks.

Generated by immunoSEQ multiplex PCR, the TCRdb table keeps only in-frame clones and is missing some. The sample records 150,000 to 180,000 clones, around nine tenths being singletons. Trimming removed 4 bases from V and 2 bases from J, with 11 bases in between. From germline, CDR1 is KGHSY and CDR2 FQNENV. This CDR3 has 14 residues. This clonotype originated in an adult in good health. Sequencing used peripheral blood, obtained on day 0 of AZD1222 vaccination. The rearrangement links TRBV16 to TRBJ1-1; D ambiguous. As DNA, the CDR3 is TGTGCCAGCAGCCCCCCGGGTCTAAACACTGAAGCTTTCTTT. Protein sequence: CASSPPGLNTEAFF.